This entry lists 28 T cell receptor beta chains sequenced from one sample in a study of blood T cell repertoires in COVID-19. Clones were read by immunoSEQ multiplex PCR, and TCRdb kept only the in-frame ones, dropping some. The table has around 260,000 clones, 75% to 95% seen once; the top ten hold 2% to 3%. Sequencing was performed on peripheral blood. These receptors all come from a person aged 18-35 years with COVID-19, enrolled during active disease.

The chain joins TRBV24-1 to TRBJ2-5; 9 bases map to TRBD1. The CDR3 has 17 amino acids. Germline trimming cut 4 bases from V and 1 base from J; bases unmatched to any gene: 9. CDR1 and CDR2 from the germline V gene are KGHDR and SFDVKD. The CDR3: CATSDPSQGALQETQYF. DNA of the CDR3: TGTGCCACCAGTGACCCCTCACAGGGGGCCCTCCAAGAGACCCAGTACTTC.

This chain uses TRBV28 with TRBJ1-5; maybe TRBD1 (6 bases). V was pared by 9 bases and J by 11 bases, with 20 bases between. Germline V gene data show CDR1 as MDHEN and CDR2 as SYDVKM. The CDR3 runs 13 residues. The CDR3 sequence: CASTTGLPKAQHF. The DNA for the CDR3 is TGTGCCAGTACTACAGGGCTCCCGAAGGCCCAGCATTTT.

The chain combines TRBV10-1 with TRBJ1-5; 8 bases match TRBD1. Germline trimming cut 5 bases from V and 4 bases from J; bases unmatched to any gene: 13. The CDR3 loop spans 17 amino acids. Per the germline V gene, CDR1 is WNHNN and CDR2 is SYGVQD (reference sequence). The CDR3 sequence: CASSITSQGGLNQPQHF. CDR3 DNA sequence: TGCGCCAGCAGTATTACATCACAGGGGGGGCTAAATCAGCCCCAGCATTTT.

The V and J genes are TRBV27 and TRBJ2-1, with D tentatively TRBD2 (5 bases). Germline loops: CDR1 MNHEY, CDR2 SMNVEV (reference sequence). V was shortened by 4 bases and J by 5 bases, with 18 bases between the two germline ends. The CDR3 contains 16 residues. The CDR3, as DNA: TGTGCCAGCAGTTCAAGTTATCGGGGTTGGGACAATGAGCAGTTCTTC. It specifies CASSSSYRGWDNEQFF.

In DNA form, the CDR3 reads TGTGCCAGTAGTATGGGACAACCTACATTTTCACCCCTCCACTTT. Translating gives CASSMGQPTFSPLHF. The chain uses TRBV19 and TRBJ1-6; perhaps TRBD1 as D (6 bases). Between the trimmed V and J ends, which lost 3 bases and 9 bases, there was a span of 15 bases. Germline V gene data show CDR1 as LNHDA and CDR2 as SQIVND (reference sequence). CDR3 size: 15 residues.

V is TRBV5-1 and J is TRBJ2-1; D perhaps matches TRBD2 (5 bases). The CDR3 covers 14 residues. Trimming took 1 base from V and 1 from J, leaving 6 bases between them. CDR1 is SGHRS and CDR2 is YFSETQ in the germline V gene. The DNA of the CDR3 is TGCGCCAGCAGCTTGACGGGGTCCTACAATGAGCAGTTCTTC. The encoded protein is CASSLTGSYNEQFF.

V is TRBV7-3 and J is TRBJ2-2, with a tentative D call TRBD1 (5 bases). V lost 4 bases, J lost 3 bases, and 9 bases lay in between. Germline V gene sequence: CDR1 SGHTA, CDR2 FQGTGA. The CDR3 contains 14 residues. The CDR3 nucleotides read TGTGCCAGCAGCTCAGGGCCGGACACCGGGGAGCTGTTTTTT. Translating gives CASSSGPDTGELFF.

The chain combines TRBV24-1 with TRBJ2-7; 8 bases agree with TRBD1. Germline CDR1 reads KGHDR; CDR2 reads SFDVKD. The CDR3 length is 14 residues. With V trimmed by 2 bases and J by 5 bases, 4 bases remained unmatched. The chain's CDR3 is CATSDSDRVNEQYF. The CDR3 DNA sequence: TGTGCCACCAGTGATTCGGACAGGGTCAACGAGCAGTACTTC.

The rearrangement joins TRBV2 to TRBJ1-3; TRBD1 matches at 8 bases. This CDR3 is 16 amino acids long. CDR1 and CDR2 (germline): SNHLY, FYNNEI. Unmatched junction bases numbered 7, after V lost 6 bases and J lost 0 bases. In DNA, the CDR3 is TGTGCCAGCAGCCTTGGACAGGGATACTCTGGAAACACCATATATTTT. Protein: CASSLGQGYSGNTIYF.

The table lists this clone with a count of one. The chain combines TRBV5-6 with TRBJ2-7; D unclear. Germline loops: CDR1 SGHDT, CDR2 YYEEEE. This CDR3 has 13 amino acids. The V end lost 4 bases, the J end lost 2 bases, and 10 bases lay between the germline ends. CDR3 amino acids: CASSLDLAYEQYF. In DNA, the CDR3 is TGTGCCAGCAGCCTAGATTTAGCCTACGAGCAGTACTTC.

This rearrangement joins TRBV7-2 to TRBJ2-3, with 7 bases lining up with TRBD2. Germline V gives CDR1 SGHTA, CDR2 FQGNSA. Trimming cost V 5 bases and J 3 bases; bases outside gene matches: 5. The CDR3 is 14 residues long. The CDR3 region has the DNA TGTGCCAGCAGCATGCGGGAGCAAACAGATACGCAGTATTTT. This encodes CASSMREQTDTQYF.

The CDR3: CASSEPFKRRSYEQYF. Written as DNA, the CDR3 is TGTGCCAGCAGTGAACCCTTCAAGCGCCGATCCTACGAGCAGTACTTC. The V gene is TRBV6-1, the J gene TRBJ2-7; D remains ambiguous. The germline gives CDR1 MNHNS, CDR2 SASEGT. This CDR3 region has 16 residues. V lost 2 bases and J 1 base, leaving 15 bases between the germline ends.

The chain has TRBV30 and TRBJ2-7; possibly TRBD1 for D (6 bases). Looked up from germline, CDR1 is GTSNPN and CDR2 is SVGIG (reference sequence). V was clipped by 2 bases and J by 2 bases, with 13 bases between them. The CDR3 runs to 14 residues. The chain's CDR3 is CAWSPGQPPYEQYF. The CDR3 nucleotides read TGTGCCTGGAGTCCGGGACAACCACCCTACGAGCAGTACTTC.

The chain links TRBV4-2 to TRBJ1-2; D may be TRBD1 (6 bases). The CDR3 is 15 residues long. V was trimmed by 8 bases and J by 4 bases, leaving 20 bases between them. Germline V gene data show CDR1 as LGHNA and CDR2 as YNFKEQ. CDR3 in amino acids: CASEPDGGRGYGYTF. The CDR3 coding sequence is TGTGCCAGCGAACCAGACGGGGGGCGCGGCTATGGCTACACCTTC.

This chain connects TRBV6-2 or TRBV6-3 to TRBJ2-7; TRBD2 agrees at 7 bases. The germline V gene encodes CDR1 MNHEY and CDR2 SVGEGT. V trimming: 2 bases; J trimming: 2 bases; junction bases outside the gene matches: 3. The CDR3 has 14 residues. CDR3 loop: CASSYSGNPYEQYF. The CDR3, as DNA: TGTGCCAGCAGTTACAGCGGGAACCCCTACGAGCAGTACTTC.

The chain combines TRBV7-3 with TRBJ2-2; 10 bases match TRBD2. The trim removed 5 bases at V and 4 bases at J, leaving 4 bases unmatched. Looked up from germline, CDR1 is SGHTA and CDR2 is FQGTGA. There are 15 residues in the CDR3. The CDR3 loop reads CASSPSGRATGELFF. The CDR3 coding sequence is TGTGCCAGCAGCCCTAGCGGGAGAGCCACCGGGGAGCTGTTTTTT.

The chain links TRBV20-1 to TRBJ2-2; TRBD1 aligns across 9 bases. The CDR3 loop spans 16 amino acids. Germline CDR1 DFQATT, CDR2 SNEGSKA (reference sequence). Trimming at V came to 3 bases and at J to 3 bases, leaving 8 bases not matched to a gene. The CDR3 protein is CSASMGGQGHTGELFF. The CDR3 region has the DNA TGCAGTGCTAGTATGGGGGGACAGGGACACACCGGGGAGCTGTTTTTT.

The CDR3 reads CASSSTDLTEAFF. The CDR3 nucleotides read TGTGCCAGTAGTAGCACAGATCTTACTGAAGCTTTCTTT. The gene calls are TRBV19 and TRBJ1-1; no reliable D call. CDR1 and CDR2 (germline): LNHDA, SQIVND (reference sequence). The CDR3 is made up of 13 amino acids. Trimming cost V 4 bases and J 5 bases, with 11 bases left between them.

The chain joins TRBV27 to TRBJ1-1; 7 positions match TRBD1. CDR3 length: 14 amino acids. V shed 1 base and J 4 bases; nucleotides not matched to a gene: 3. CDR1 and CDR2 (germline): MNHEY, SMNVEV (reference sequence). CDR3 region: CASSLFDRATEAFF. DNA for the CDR3: TGTGCCAGCAGTTTATTCGACAGGGCCACTGAAGCTTTCTTT.

The chain couples TRBV13 to TRBJ2-3, with 12 bases aligning to TRBD2. CDR3 length: 18 amino acids. Germline CDR1 reads PRHDT; CDR2 reads FYEKMQ (reference sequence). V was clipped by 5 bases and J by 3 bases; unmatched bases: 12. CDR3 sequence: CASSSRTSGERRTDTQYF. CDR3 sequence (DNA): TGTGCCAGCAGCAGCCGGACTAGCGGGGAAAGGAGGACAGATACGCAGTATTTT.

The chain is built from TRBV19 and TRBJ2-7; perhaps TRBD2 as D (5 bases). Germline V lookup: CDR1 LNHDA, CDR2 SQIVND (reference sequence). The CDR3 contains 15 residues. Trimming removed 3 bases at V and 3 bases at J, with 15 bases between. The DNA for the CDR3 is TGTGCCAGTAGTATCTTCCCCCGGGATGGCTACGAGCAGTACTTC. Translated, it gives CASSIFPRDGYEQYF.

The chain combines TRBV7-9 with TRBJ1-4, with TRBD1 matching 7 bases. Trimming cost V 5 bases and J 8 bases; bases outside gene matches: 11. The germline V gene has CDR1 SEHNR and CDR2 FQNEAQ (reference sequence). CDR3 length: 15 residues. The CDR3 loop reads CASSGRQGESEKLFF. In nucleotides, the CDR3 is TGTGCCAGCAGCGGAAGACAGGGCGAGTCGGAAAAACTGTTTTTT.

The gene calls are TRBV5-1 and TRBJ2-1; tentatively, D is TRBD1 (6 bases). Trimming left V 4 bases short and J 3 bases short, with 17 bases between. The CDR3 has 16 amino acids. Germline loops: CDR1 SGHRS, CDR2 YFSETQ. CDR3 DNA sequence: TGCGCCAGCAGCCCGGAGACAGGATTTCTCTACAATGAGCAGTTCTTC. Protein sequence: CASSPETGFLYNEQFF.

The chain carries TRBV18 and TRBJ2-7; 10 bases are a match to TRBD1. Germline lookup yields CDR1 KGHSH and CDR2 LQKENI. The CDR3 has 15 residues. Germline trimming cut 3 bases from V and 3 bases from J; bases unmatched to any gene: 5. The chain's CDR3 is CASSPPTGGGYEQYF. For the CDR3, the DNA is TGTGCCAGCTCACCCCCGACAGGGGGCGGCTACGAGCAGTACTTC.

The rearrangement uses TRBV5-5 and TRBJ1-2; TRBD1 might be the D (5 bases). The CDR3 loop spans 14 amino acids. Trimming left V 0 bases short and J 6 bases short, with 12 bases between. Per the germline V gene, CDR1 is SGHKS and CDR2 is YYEKEE (reference sequence). The CDR3 sequence is CASSLVARVDGYTF. The CDR3 nucleotides read TGTGCCAGCAGCTTGGTCGCCAGGGTAGATGGCTACACCTTC.

This chain uses TRBV4-1 with TRBJ2-3, with 10 positions matching TRBD2. V lost 0 bases to trimming and J lost 2 bases; unmatched junction nucleotides: 11. Germline CDR1 and CDR2: MGHRA and YSYEKL. This CDR3 is built from 19 residues. The CDR3 region is CASSQDSSGGTAYTDTQYF. In DNA form, the CDR3 reads TGCGCCAGCAGCCAAGATTCTAGCGGGGGAACGGCATACACAGATACGCAGTATTTT.

This chain uses TRBV24-1 with TRBJ1-1; TRBD1 agrees at 8 bases. Germline V gene lookup returns CDR1 KGHDR and CDR2 SFDVKD. Unmatched junction bases numbered 14, after V lost 3 bases and J lost 12 bases. The CDR3 consists of 15 residues. The CDR3 DNA follows: TGTGCCACCAGTGATCCGACCCTGTGGACAGGGAGAACTTTCTTT. It encodes CATSDPTLWTGRTFF.

The sample holds a few counts of this clone. V gene TRBV5-1 combines with J gene TRBJ2-7; 10 nucleotides line up with TRBD2. The germline gives CDR1 SGHRS, CDR2 YFSETQ. The junction had 1 base not matched to a gene; V was cut back by 4 bases and J by 0 bases. This CDR3 contains 14 residues. The DNA for the CDR3 is TGCGCCAGCAGCCCTAGCGGGGGCTCCTACGAGCAGTACTTC. Its translation: CASSPSGGSYEQYF.